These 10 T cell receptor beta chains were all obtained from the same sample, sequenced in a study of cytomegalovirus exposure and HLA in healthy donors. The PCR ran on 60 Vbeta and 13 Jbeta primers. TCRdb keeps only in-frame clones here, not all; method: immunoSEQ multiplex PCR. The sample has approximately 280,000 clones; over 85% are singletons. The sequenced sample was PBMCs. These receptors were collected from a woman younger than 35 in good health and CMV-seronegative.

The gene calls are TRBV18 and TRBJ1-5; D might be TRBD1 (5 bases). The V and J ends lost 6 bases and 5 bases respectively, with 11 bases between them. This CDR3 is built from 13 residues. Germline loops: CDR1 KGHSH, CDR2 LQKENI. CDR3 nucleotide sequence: TGTGCCAGCTCGCCCGGGGGGGATCAGCCCCAGCATTTT. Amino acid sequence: CASSPGGDQPQHF.

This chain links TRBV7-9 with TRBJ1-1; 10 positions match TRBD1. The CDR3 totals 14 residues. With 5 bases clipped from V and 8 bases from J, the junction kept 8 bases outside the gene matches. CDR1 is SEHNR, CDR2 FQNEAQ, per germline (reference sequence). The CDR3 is CASSHSGTGAEAFF. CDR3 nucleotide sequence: TGTGCCAGCAGCCACTCCGGGACAGGGGCGGAAGCTTTCTTT.

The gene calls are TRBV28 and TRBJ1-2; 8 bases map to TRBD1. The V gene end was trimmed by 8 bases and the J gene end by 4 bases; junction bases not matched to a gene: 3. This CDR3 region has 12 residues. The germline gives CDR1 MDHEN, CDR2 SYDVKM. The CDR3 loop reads CASRQGLYGYTF. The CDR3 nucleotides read TGTGCCAGCCGACAGGGGCTCTATGGCTACACCTTC.

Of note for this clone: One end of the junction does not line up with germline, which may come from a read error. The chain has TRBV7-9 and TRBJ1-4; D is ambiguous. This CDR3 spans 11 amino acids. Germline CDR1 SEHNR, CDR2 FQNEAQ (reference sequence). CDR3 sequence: CSSSLARGLFF. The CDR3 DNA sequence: TGTTCCAGCAGCTTAGCCCGGGGACTGTTTTTT.

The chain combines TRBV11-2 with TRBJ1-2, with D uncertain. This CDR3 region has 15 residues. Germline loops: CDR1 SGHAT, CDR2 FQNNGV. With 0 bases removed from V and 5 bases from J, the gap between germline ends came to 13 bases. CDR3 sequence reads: CASSLENFRSYGYTF. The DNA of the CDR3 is TGTGCCAGCAGCTTAGAAAATTTCAGATCGTATGGCTACACCTTC.

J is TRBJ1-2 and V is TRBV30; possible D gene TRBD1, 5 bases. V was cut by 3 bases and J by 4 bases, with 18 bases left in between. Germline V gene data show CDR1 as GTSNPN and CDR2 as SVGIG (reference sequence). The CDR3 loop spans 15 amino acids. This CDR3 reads CAWRTPLTAFYGYTF. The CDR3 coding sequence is TGTGCCTGGAGGACTCCCCTGACAGCCTTCTATGGCTACACCTTC.

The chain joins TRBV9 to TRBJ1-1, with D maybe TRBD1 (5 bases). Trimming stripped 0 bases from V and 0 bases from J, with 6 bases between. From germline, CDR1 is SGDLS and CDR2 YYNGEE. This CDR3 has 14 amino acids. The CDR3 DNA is TGTGCCAGCAGCGTAGGGGGCGTGAACACTGAAGCTTTCTTT. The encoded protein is CASSVGGVNTEAFF.

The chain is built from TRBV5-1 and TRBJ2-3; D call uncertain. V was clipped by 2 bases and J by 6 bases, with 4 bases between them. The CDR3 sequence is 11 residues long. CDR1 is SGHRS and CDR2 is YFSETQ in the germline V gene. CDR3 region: CASSFQDTQYF. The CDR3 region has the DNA TGCGCCAGCAGCTTCCAGGATACGCAGTATTTT.

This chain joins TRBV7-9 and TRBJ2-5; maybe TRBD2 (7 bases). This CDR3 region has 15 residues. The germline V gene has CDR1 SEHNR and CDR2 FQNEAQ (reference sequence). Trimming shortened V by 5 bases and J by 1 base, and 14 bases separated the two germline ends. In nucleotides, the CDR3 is TGTGCCAGCAGCCGTAAGGGGGGGATCCAAGAGACCCAGTACTTC. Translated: CASSRKGGIQETQYF.

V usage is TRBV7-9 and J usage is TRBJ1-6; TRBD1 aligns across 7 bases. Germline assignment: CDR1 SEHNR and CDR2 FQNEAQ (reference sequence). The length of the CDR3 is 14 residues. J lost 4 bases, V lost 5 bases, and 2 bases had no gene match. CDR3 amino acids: CASSLTGYNSPLHF. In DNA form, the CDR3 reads TGTGCCAGCAGCCTGACAGGGTATAATTCACCCCTCCACTTT.